One sample yielded the 15 T cell receptor beta chains listed below, sequenced in a study of CD8 T cells in ankylosing spondylitis. TCRdb ran MiXCR on the 5' RACE reads and lists one entry per CDR3 protein. The repertoire holds 100,000 or so distinct CDR3 sequences, with 24% as singletons. The sequenced sample was synovial fluid, either unsorted or a sorted T cell fraction (not recorded which). These receptors were collected from a male donor with ankylosing spondylitis.

The chain is built from TRBV3-1 and TRBJ1-4; 8 positions agree with TRBD1. With V trimmed by 0 bases and J by 8 bases, 5 bases remained unmatched. The CDR3 spans 15 residues. Germline V lookup: CDR1 LGHDT, CDR2 YNNKEL (reference sequence). CDR3 protein: CASSQERTGLEKLFF. The CDR3 bases are TGTGCCAGCAGCCAAGAGAGGACAGGGTTGGAAAAACTGTTTTTT.

There are a few counts of this clonotype. The chain has TRBV20-1 and TRBJ1-1, with a weak D call TRBD1 (6 bases). Trimming removed 2 bases from V and 0 bases from J, with 10 bases in between. The CDR3 has 14 amino acids. CDR1 and CDR2 from the germline V gene are DFQATT and SNEGSKA (reference sequence). The DNA of the CDR3 is TGCAGTGCTAGATCGGGGGCCCTGAACACTGAAGCTTTCTTT. It translates to CSARSGALNTEAFF.

This clonotype was counted many times. DNA for the CDR3: TGCAGTGCTAGCCGCGGTCTAGCGGCGGGGGGGACCCAGTACTTC. It specifies CSASRGLAAGGTQYF. The chain is built from TRBV20-1 and TRBJ2-5; 8 nucleotides agree with TRBD2. CDR3 length: 15 residues. V shed 3 bases and J 7 bases; nucleotides not matched to a gene: 13. Germline values: CDR1 DFQATT, CDR2 SNEGSKA (reference sequence).

This clonotype was observed at least ten times. The chain combines TRBV12-3 or TRBV12-4 with TRBJ2-7, with D possibly being TRBD1 (6 bases). CDR3 length equals 12 residues. Trimming removed 4 bases from V and 2 bases from J, with 6 bases in between. The CDR3 protein is CASSWDTYEQYF. The CDR3 region has the DNA TGTGCCAGCAGTTGGGACACCTACGAGCAGTACTTC.

The sample holds a few counts of this clonotype. The chain combines TRBV7-8 with TRBJ2-7, with 7 positions matching TRBD1. CDR3 length: 15 amino acids. CDR1 is SGHVS, CDR2 FQNEAQ, per germline. Trimming cost V 6 bases and J 0 bases; bases outside gene matches: 8. The chain's CDR3 is CASSGRDRFSYEQYF. CDR3 bases: TGTGCCAGCAGTGGCCGGGACAGATTCTCCTACGAGCAGTACTTC.

The V call is TRBV28, the J call TRBJ2-6; D not certain. The V and J ends lost 5 bases and 0 bases respectively, with 8 bases between them. CDR1 and CDR2 (germline): MDHEN, SYDVKM. CDR3 length: 15 amino acids. This CDR3 reads CASSEQRSGANVLTF. In DNA form, the CDR3 reads TGTGCCAGCAGTGAACAGCGCTCTGGGGCCAACGTCCTGACTTTC.

In its sample, this clonotype was seen a few times. This chain links TRBV12-3 or TRBV12-4 with TRBJ2-1; D tentatively reads TRBD1 or TRBD2 (5 bases each). V was clipped by 7 bases and J by 9 bases, with 22 bases between them. The CDR3 totals 15 residues. CDR3 region: CASISGTPTLTEQFF. The CDR3 nucleotides read TGTGCCAGCATCTCTGGGACGCCGACACTAACTGAGCAGTTCTTC.

This chain uses TRBV3-1 with TRBJ2-2; no reliable D call. V was pared by 4 bases and J by 3 bases, with 6 bases between. The CDR3 is made up of 13 amino acids. Germline V gives CDR1 LGHDT, CDR2 YNNKEL (reference sequence). CDR3 bases: TGTGCCAGCAGCCCTTCCCACACCGGGGAGCTGTTTTTT. This encodes CASSPSHTGELFF.

This clonotype was seen more than once but under ten times. The V and J genes are TRBV11-2 and TRBJ2-3, with D perhaps matching TRBD2 (5 bases). Germline V gene lookup returns CDR1 SGHAT and CDR2 FQNNGV. The CDR3 is made up of 14 amino acids. The V gene lost 5 bases and the J gene lost 2 bases, with 11 bases spanning the gap. CDR3 sequence: CASSPRVNTDTQYF. CDR3 in DNA: TGTGCCAGCAGCCCGAGGGTAAACACAGATACGCAGTATTTT. Full variable domain (remainder filled in from reference TRBV11-2 and TRBJ2-3): EAGVAQSPRYKIIEKRQSVAFWCNPISGHATLYWYQQILGQGPKLLIQFQNNGVVDDSQLPKDRFSAERLKGVDSTLKIQPAKLEDSAVYLCASSPRVNTDTQYFGPGTRLTVL.

The CDR3 region has the DNA TGCAGTGCCGGGGGCCACTCGCGGAAGACCACGTATACGCAGTATTTT. This encodes CSAGGHSRKTTYTQYF. The rearrangement uses TRBV20-1 and TRBJ2-3; D may be TRBD1 or TRBD2 (6 bases each). V dropped 6 bases and J dropped 7 bases, with 26 bases sitting between them. The germline V gene has CDR1 DFQATT and CDR2 SNEGSKA (reference sequence). The CDR3 runs to 16 residues.

This clonotype has more than one count but fewer than ten. The chain couples TRBV19 to TRBJ1-1; the D is unclear. The CDR3 totals 12 residues. Trimming shortened V by 4 bases and J by 4 bases, and 7 bases separated the two germline ends. The germline CDR1 and CDR2 sequences are LNHDA and SQIVND (reference sequence). CDR3 protein: CASSRGITEAFF. CDR3 coding DNA: TGTGCCAGTAGTAGGGGAATCACTGAAGCTTTCTTT.

This clonotype has a count of ten or more. The J gene is TRBJ2-1, the V gene TRBV3-1, with 7 nucleotides matching TRBD2. The CDR3 has 16 residues. V lost 3 bases and J lost 9; bases outside the gene matches: 14. Germline V gives CDR1 LGHDT, CDR2 YNNKEL (reference sequence). The CDR3 sequence: CASSHHSGPPSGEQFF. Here the CDR3 DNA reads TGTGCCAGCAGCCATCATAGCGGGCCCCCTTCGGGTGAGCAGTTCTTC.

This clonotype was seen at least ten times. V usage is TRBV12-3 or TRBV12-4 and J usage is TRBJ2-5; TRBD2 aligns across 11 bases. The J segment lost 3 bases and the V segment lost 5 bases, leaving 5 bases of the junction unmatched. CDR3 size: 15 residues. The CDR3 region is CASSQGTSGEETQYF. The CDR3 region has the DNA TGTGCCAGCAGTCAAGGGACTAGCGGAGAAGAGACCCAGTACTTC.

This sequence joins TRBV2 and TRBJ2-7, with 9 bases aligning to TRBD1. Germline values: CDR1 SNHLY, CDR2 FYNNEI. CDR3 length: 15 amino acids. J gave up 4 bases and V 5 bases, and 9 bases lay outside the gene matches. The CDR3 here is CASSTNRGLIYEQYF. CDR3 sequence (DNA): TGTGCCAGCAGTACAAACAGGGGGCTTATTTACGAGCAGTACTTC.

This clonotype was seen more than once but under ten times. The rearrangement links TRBV6-5 to TRBJ1-2; a weak D match, TRBD1 (5 bases). The length of the CDR3 is 13 residues. Deletions cut 2 bases from V and 2 bases from J, with 6 bases between. Germline CDR1 and CDR2: MNHEY and SVGAGI. The CDR3 DNA sequence: TGTGCCAGCAGTTACAAGGGGAACTATGGCTACACCTTC. It encodes CASSYKGNYGYTF.